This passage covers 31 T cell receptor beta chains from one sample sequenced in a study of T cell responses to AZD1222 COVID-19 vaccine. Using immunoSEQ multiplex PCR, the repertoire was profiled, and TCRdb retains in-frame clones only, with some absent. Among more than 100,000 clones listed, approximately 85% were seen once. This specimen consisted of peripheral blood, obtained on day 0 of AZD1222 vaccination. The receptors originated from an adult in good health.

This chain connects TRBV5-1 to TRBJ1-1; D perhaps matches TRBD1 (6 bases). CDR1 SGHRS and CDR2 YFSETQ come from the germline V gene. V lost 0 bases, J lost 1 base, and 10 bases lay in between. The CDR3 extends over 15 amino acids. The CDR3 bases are TGCGCCAGCAGCTTGGCGCCGGGACAGAACACTGAAGCTTTCTTT. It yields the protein CASSLAPGQNTEAFF.

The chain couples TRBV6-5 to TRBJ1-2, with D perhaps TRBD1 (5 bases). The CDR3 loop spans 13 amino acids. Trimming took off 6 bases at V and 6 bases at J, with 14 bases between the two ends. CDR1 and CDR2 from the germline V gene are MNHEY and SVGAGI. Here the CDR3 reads CASRTGTNDGYTF. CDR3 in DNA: TGTGCCAGCAGAACCGGGACGAATGATGGCTACACCTTC.

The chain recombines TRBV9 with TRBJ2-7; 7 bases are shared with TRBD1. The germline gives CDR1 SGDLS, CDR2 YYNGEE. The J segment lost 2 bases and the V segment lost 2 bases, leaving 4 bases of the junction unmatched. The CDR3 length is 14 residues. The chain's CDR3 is CASSVGTATYEQYF. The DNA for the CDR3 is TGTGCCAGCAGCGTGGGGACAGCTACCTACGAGCAGTACTTC.

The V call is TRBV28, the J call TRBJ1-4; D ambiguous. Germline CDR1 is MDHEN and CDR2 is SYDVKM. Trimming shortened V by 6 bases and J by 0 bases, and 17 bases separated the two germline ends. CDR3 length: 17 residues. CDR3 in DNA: TGTGCCAGCAGCCCTGGACGGTTTCCTGCAACTAATGAAAAACTGTTTTTT. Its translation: CASSPGRFPATNEKLFF.

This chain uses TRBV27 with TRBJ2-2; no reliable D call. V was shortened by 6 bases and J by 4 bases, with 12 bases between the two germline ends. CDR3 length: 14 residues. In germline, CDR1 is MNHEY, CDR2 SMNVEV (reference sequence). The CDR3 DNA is TGTGCCAGCAGCCGGGTCGACGGCACCGGGGAGCTGTTTTTT. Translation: CASSRVDGTGELFF.

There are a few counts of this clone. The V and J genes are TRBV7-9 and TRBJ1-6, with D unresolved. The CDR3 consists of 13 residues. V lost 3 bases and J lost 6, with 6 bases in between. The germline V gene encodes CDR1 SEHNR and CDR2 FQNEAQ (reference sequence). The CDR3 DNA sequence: TGTGCCAGCAGCTTCACAGTTAATTCACCCCTCCACTTT. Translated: CASSFTVNSPLHF. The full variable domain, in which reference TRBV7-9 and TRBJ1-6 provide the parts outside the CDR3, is DTGVSQNPRHKITKRGQNVTFRCDPISEHNRLYWYRQTLGQGPEFLTYFQNEAQLEKSRLLSDRFSAERPKGSFSTLEIQRTEQGDSAMYLCASSFTVNSPLHFGNGTRLTVT.

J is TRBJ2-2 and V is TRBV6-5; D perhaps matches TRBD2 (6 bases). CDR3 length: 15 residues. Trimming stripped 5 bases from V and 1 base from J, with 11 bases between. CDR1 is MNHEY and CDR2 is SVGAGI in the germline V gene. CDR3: CASSRETVNTGELFF. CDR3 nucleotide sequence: TGTGCCAGCAGTCGGGAGACAGTGAACACCGGGGAGCTGTTTTTT.

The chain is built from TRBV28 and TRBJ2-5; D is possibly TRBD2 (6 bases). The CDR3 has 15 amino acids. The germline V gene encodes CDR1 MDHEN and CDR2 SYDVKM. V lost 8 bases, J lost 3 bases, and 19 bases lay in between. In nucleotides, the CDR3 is TGTGCCAGCCTTAGATACTCGGGGGTGGAAGAGACCCAGTACTTC. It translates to CASLRYSGVEETQYF.

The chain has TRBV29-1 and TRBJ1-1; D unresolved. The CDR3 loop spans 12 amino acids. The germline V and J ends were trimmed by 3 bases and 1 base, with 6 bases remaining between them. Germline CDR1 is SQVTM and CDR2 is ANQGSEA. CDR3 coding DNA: TGCAGCGTTGATAGGACGAACACTGAAGCTTTCTTT. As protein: CSVDRTNTEAFF. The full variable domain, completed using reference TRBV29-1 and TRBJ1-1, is SAVISQKPSRDICQRGTSLTIQCQVDSQVTMMFWYRQQPGQSLTLIATANQGSEATYESGFVIDKFPISRPNLTFSTLTVSNMSPEDSSIYLCSVDRTNTEAFFGQGTRLTVV.

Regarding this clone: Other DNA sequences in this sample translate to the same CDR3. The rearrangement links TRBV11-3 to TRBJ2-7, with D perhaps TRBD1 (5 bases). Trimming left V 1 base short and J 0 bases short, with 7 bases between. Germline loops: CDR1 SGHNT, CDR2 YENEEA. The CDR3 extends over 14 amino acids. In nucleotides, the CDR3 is TGTGCCAGCAGCTTAGGGGGCAGCTCCTACGAGCAGTACTTC. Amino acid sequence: CASSLGGSSYEQYF.

CDR3 nucleotides: TGTGCCAGCAGCTTACGGGGCAGGGGGGAGACCCAGTACTTC. This encodes CASSLRGRGETQYF. The chain carries TRBV7-2 and TRBJ2-5; 7 bases are a match to TRBD1. This CDR3 contains 14 residues. Germline V lookup: CDR1 SGHTA, CDR2 FQGNSA. Unmatched junction bases numbered 5, after V lost 2 bases and J lost 5 bases.

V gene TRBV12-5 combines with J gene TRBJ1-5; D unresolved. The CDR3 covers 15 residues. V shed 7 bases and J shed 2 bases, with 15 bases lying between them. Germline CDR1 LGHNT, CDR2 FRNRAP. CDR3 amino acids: CASAPSAAGNQPQHF. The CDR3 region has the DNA TGTGCTAGTGCCCCTTCAGCAGCGGGCAATCAGCCCCAGCATTTT.

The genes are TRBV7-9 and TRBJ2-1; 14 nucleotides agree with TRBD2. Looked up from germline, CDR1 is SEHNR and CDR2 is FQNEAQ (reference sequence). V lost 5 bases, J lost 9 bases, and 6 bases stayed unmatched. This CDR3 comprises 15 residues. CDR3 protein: CASSLTSGGAGEQFF. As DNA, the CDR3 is TGTGCCAGCAGCCTGACTAGCGGGGGGGCCGGTGAGCAGTTCTTC.

CDR3 loop: CASSVNVLRVNTEAFF. CDR3 nucleotides: TGTGCCAGCAGCGTTAACGTCCTGCGGGTGAACACTGAAGCTTTCTTT. This rearrangement joins TRBV7-6 to TRBJ1-1; D is unresolved. V was cut by 5 bases and J by 0 bases, with 16 bases left in between. The CDR3 extends over 16 amino acids. Looked up from germline, CDR1 is SGHVS and CDR2 is FNYEAQ.

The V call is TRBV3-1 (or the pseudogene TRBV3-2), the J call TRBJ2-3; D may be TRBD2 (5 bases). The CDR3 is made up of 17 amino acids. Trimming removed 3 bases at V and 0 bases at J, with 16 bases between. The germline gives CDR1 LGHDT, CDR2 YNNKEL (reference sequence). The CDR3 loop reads CASSHLRAGVSTDTQYF. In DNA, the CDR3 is TGTGCCAGCAGCCACTTAAGGGCGGGCGTGAGCACAGATACGCAGTATTTT.

The CDR3 loop is CASSKIDQGQETQYF. Here the CDR3 DNA reads TGTGCCAGCAGCAAGATTGATCAAGGCCAAGAGACCCAGTACTTC. The rearrangement joins TRBV5-4 to TRBJ2-5; D is undetermined. Germline lookup yields CDR1 SGHNT and CDR2 YYREEE (reference sequence). The CDR3 is 15 residues long. Trimming cost V 4 bases and J 1 base, with 14 bases left between them.

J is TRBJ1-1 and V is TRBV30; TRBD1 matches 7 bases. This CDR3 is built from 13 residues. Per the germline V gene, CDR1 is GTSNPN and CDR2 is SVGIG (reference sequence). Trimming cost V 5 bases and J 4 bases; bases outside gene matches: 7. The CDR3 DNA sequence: TGTGCCTGGGCGACAGGGTGGGGCACTGAAGCTTTCTTT. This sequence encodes CAWATGWGTEAFF.

DNA for the CDR3: TGTGCCAGCAGCTTCGGTGACAGGGGGCGTTTAGGAGCCAAAAACATTCAGTACTTC. As protein: CASSFGDRGRLGAKNIQYF. V usage is TRBV5-4 and J usage is TRBJ2-4; 10 bases align to TRBD1. CDR3 size: 19 residues. Germline V gene data show CDR1 as SGHNT and CDR2 as YYREEE (reference sequence). The J segment lost 0 bases and the V segment lost 2 bases, leaving 11 bases of the junction unmatched.

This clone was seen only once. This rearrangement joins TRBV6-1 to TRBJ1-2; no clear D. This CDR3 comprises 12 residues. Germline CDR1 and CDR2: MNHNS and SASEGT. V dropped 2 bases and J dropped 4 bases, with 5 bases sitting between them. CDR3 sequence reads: CASSESGYGYTF. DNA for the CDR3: TGTGCCAGCAGTGAATCCGGCTATGGCTACACCTTC.

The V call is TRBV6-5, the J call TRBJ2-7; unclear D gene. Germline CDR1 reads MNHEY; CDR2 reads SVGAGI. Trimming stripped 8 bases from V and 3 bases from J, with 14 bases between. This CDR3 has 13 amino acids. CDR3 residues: CASAKGRYYEQYF. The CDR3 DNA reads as TGTGCCAGCGCTAAAGGACGCTACTACGAGCAGTACTTC.

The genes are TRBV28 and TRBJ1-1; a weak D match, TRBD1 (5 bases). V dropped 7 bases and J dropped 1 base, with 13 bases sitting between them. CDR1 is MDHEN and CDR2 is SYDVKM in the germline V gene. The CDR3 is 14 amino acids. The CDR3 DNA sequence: TGTGCCAGCACTCGTAGGGGCACGAACACTGAAGCTTTCTTT. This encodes CASTRRGTNTEAFF.

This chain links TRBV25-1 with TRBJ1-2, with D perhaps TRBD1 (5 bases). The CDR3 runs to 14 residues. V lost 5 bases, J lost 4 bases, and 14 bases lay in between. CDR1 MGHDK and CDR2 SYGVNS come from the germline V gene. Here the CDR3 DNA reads TGTGCCAGCAGTCCCGGGGGACGGGGCTATGGCTACACCTTC. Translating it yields CASSPGGRGYGYTF.

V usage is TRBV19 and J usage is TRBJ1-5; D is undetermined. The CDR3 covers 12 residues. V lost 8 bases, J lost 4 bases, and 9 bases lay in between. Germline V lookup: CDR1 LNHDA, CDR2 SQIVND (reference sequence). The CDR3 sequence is CASRGWNQPQHF. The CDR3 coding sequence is TGTGCCAGTCGGGGTTGGAATCAGCCCCAGCATTTT.

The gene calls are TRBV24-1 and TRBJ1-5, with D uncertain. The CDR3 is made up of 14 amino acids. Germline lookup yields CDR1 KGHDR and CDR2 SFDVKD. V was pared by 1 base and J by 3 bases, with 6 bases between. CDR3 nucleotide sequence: TGTGCCACCAGTGATTTAAAGAACAATCAGCCCCAGCATTTT. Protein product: CATSDLKNNQPQHF.

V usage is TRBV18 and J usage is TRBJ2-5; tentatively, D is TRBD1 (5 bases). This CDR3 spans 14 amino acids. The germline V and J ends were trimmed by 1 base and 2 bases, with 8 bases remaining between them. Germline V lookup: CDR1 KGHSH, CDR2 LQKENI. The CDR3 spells CASSPLRQQETQYF. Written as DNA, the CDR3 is TGTGCCAGCTCACCACTGCGACAGCAAGAGACCCAGTACTTC.

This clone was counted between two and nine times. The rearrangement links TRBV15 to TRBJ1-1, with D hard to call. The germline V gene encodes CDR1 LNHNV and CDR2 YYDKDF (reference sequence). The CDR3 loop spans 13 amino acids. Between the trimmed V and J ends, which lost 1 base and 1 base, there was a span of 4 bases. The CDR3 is CATSRGQNTEAFF. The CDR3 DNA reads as TGTGCCACCAGCAGAGGACAGAACACTGAAGCTTTCTTT.

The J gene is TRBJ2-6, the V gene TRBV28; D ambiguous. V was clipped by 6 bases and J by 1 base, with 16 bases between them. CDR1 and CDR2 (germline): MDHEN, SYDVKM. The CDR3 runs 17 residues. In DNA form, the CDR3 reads TGTGCCAGCAGCAAGGCCGGAATCGGGTCTGGGGCCAACGTCCTGACTTTC. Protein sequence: CASSKAGIGSGANVLTF. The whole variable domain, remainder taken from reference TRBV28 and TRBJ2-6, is DVKVTQSSRYLVKRTGEKVFLECVQDMDHENMFWYRQDPGLGLRLIYFSYDVKMKEKGDIPEGYSVSREKKERFSLILESASTNQTSMYLCASSKAGIGSGANVLTFGAGSRLTVL.

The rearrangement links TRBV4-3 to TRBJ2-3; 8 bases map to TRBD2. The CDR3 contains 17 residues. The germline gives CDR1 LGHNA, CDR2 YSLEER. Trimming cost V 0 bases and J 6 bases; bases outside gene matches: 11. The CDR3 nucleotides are TGCGCCAGCAGCCAAGAATCCGGGGGGGGGCCACGGGATACGCAGTATTTT. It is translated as CASSQESGGGPRDTQYF.

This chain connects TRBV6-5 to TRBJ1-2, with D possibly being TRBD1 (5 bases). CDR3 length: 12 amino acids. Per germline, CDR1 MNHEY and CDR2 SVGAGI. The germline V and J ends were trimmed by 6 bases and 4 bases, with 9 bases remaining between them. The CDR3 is CASSPTGYGYTF. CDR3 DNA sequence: TGTGCCAGCAGCCCCACAGGCTATGGCTACACCTTC.

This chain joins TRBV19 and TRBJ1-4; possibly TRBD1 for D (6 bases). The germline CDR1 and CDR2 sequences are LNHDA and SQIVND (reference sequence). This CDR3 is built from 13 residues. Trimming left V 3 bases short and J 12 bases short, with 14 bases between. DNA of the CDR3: TGTGCCAGTAGTATGGGAGGGGGGCCGGAACTGTTTTTT. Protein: CASSMGGGPELFF.

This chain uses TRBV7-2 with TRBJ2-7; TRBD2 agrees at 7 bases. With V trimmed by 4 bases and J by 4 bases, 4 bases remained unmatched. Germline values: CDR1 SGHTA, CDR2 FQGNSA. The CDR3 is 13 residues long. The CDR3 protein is CASSSQGGYEQYF. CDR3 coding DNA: TGTGCCAGCAGCTCCCAGGGAGGGTACGAGCAGTACTTC. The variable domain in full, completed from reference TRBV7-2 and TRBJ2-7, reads GAGVSQSPSNKVTEKGKDVELRCDPISGHTALYWYRQSLGQGLEFLIYFQGNSAPDKSGLPSDRFSAERTGGSVSTLTIQRTQQEDSAVYLCASSSQGGYEQYFGPGTRLTVT.